This T cell receptor (beta chain) is drawn from a study of blood T cell repertoires in COVID-19. Overall study context: Whether acute or convalescent, the COVID-19 samples came from the United States, Italy and Spain.

The CDR3 totals 16 residues. V lost 4 bases and J 5 bases, leaving 16 bases between the germline ends. Germline-derived CDR1 and CDR2 are SGHRS and YFSETQ. Authors' data handling: Estimated nucleated cell counts came from reference gene primer amplification. The repertoire was sequenced with immunoSEQ multiplex PCR; TCRdb's copy has only in-frame clones and lacks some. V and J calls and clone size are as listed in that table; D and trimming were resolved from the DNA. The repertoire holds about 290,000 clones, with 75% to 90% as singletons. The chain is built from TRBV5-1 and TRBJ1-6; the D is unclear. The origin of this receptor is a middle-aged man with acute or convalescent COVID-19. The sequencing sample was made of peripheral blood. CDR3 residues: CASSPRPLEDNSPLHF. The DNA of the CDR3 is TGCGCCAGCAGCCCGAGGCCTCTAGAGGATAATTCACCCCTCCACTTT.